These T cell receptor beta chains were read from a single sample in a study of cytomegalovirus exposure and HLA in healthy donors. Generated by immunoSEQ multiplex PCR, the TCRdb table keeps only in-frame clones and is missing some. This repertoire shows nearly 110,000 clones, approximately 82% found once; its top ten account for 2% to 3%. The sample comprised PBMCs. The receptor set was obtained from a man in his forties in good health and CMV-seronegative. Both conserved end residues are part of each CDR3. D genes are given only for firm matches. Size is omitted from some rows. Given values are once, few, many or a class for expanded clones.

>.|15|TRBV7-8|TRBJ2-7|.
TGTGCCAGCAGCTTAGCGCACGGGAGCTCCTACGAGCAGTACTTC
CASSLAHGSSYEQYF
>.|17|TRBV4-1|TRBJ1-1|.
TGCGCCAGCAGCCAAGTTTTCAGGGTCGGTCCGAACACTGAAGCTTTCTTT
CASSQVFRVGPNTEAFF
>.|15|TRBV19|TRBJ1-2|TRBD1
TGTGCCAGTAGTCCCCGACAGGGAACTAACTATGGCTACACCTTC
CASSPRQGTNYGYTF
>.|13|TRBV7-8|TRBJ2-4|TRBD1
TGTGCCAGCAGCAGGGGGCCCAAAAACATTCAGTACTTC
CASSRGPKNIQYF
>.|15|TRBV19|TRBJ2-1|TRBD2
TGTGCCAGTAGTATGCAGCGGGGGTTCGGGAATGAGCAGTTCTTC
CASSMQRGFGNEQFF
>.|13|TRBV2|TRBJ2-5|.
TGTGCCAGCAGTCTCAGGCCTAAAGAGACCCAGTACTTC
CASSLRPKETQYF
>.|15|TRBV13|TRBJ2-3|TRBD1
TGTGCCAGCAGCTCGACAGGGTCGGATGGGGATACGCAGTATTTT
CASSSTGSDGDTQYF
>.|14|TRBV7-9|TRBJ2-7|TRBD1
TGTGCCACCCAACCAGGAGGACAGGATTACGAGCAGTACTTC
CATQPGGQDYEQYF
>.|15|TRBV5-1|TRBJ2-5|TRBD1
TGCGCCAGCAGCTTCTTACCAGGACAGGAAGAGACCCAGTACTTC
CASSFLPGQEETQYF
>.|13|TRBV25-1|TRBJ1-6|.
TGTGCCAGCAGCCAGGGACGGGAGTCACCCCTCCACTTT
CASSQGRESPLHF
>.|13|TRBV2|TRBJ2-1|TRBD2
TGTGCCAGCGCGGGACTAGCGGACAATGAGCAGTTCTTC
CASAGLADNEQFF
>.|13|TRBV11-3|TRBJ2-5|.
TGTGCCAGCAGCTTAGTGGGCCAGGAGACCCAGTACTTC
CASSLVGQETQYF
>.|14|TRBV7-9|TRBJ1-6|.
TGTGCCAGCAGCCCTGGACAGAGCAATTCACCCCTCCACTTT
CASSPGQSNSPLHF
>.|18|TRBV10-3|TRBJ2-3|TRBD2
TGTGCCATCAGTGAGTCCGGGACTAGCGGGGGACTCAGAGATACGCAGTATTTT
CAISESGTSGGLRDTQYF
>.|12|TRBV18|TRBJ1-2|TRBD1
TGTGCCAGCTCAACGACAGGGGATGGCTACACCTTC
CASSTTGDGYTF
>once|13|TRBV18|TRBJ2-1|.
TGTGCCAGCTCCCGGGACTTGAGCAATGAGCAGTTCTTC
CASSRDLSNEQFF
>medium-sized|16|TRBV5-1|TRBJ1-1|.
TGCGCCAGCAGCTTGGCGCCCTGGGCGAGCGGCACTGAAGCTTTCTTT
CASSLAPWASGTEAFF
>.|15|TRBV5-4|TRBJ2-5|.
TGTGCCAGCAGCCTTCTGACAGGGGAGGGGGAGACCCAGTACTTC
CASSLLTGEGETQYF
>.|12|TRBV18|TRBJ1-2|TRBD1
TGTGCCAGCTCACCAGACAGGGGCCCTGGCACCTTC
CASSPDRGPGTF
>.|17|TRBV18|TRBJ1-4|.
TGTGCCAGCTCAAGGGTCGGACTGGCCGCAACTAATGAAAAACTGTTTTTT
CASSRVGLAATNEKLFF
>.|14|TRBV2|TRBJ2-1|.
TGTGCCAGCACTCGTGTCAGTACCTACAATGAGCAGTTCTTC
CASTRVSTYNEQFF
>.|15|TRBV9|TRBJ2-1|.
TGTGCCAGCAGCGTAGTTGGGGGCGTTGCCAATGAGCAGTTCTTC
CASSVVGGVANEQFF
>.|12|TRBV29-1|TRBJ1-2|.
TGCAGCGTTCTATCTGTTTACTATGGCTACACCTTC
CSVLSVYYGYTF
>.|13|TRBV6-5|TRBJ1-6|.
TGTGCCAGCAGTTACTCGAGAGGCTCACCCCTCCACTTT
CASSYSRGSPLHF
>.|15|TRBV5-1|TRBJ1-1|TRBD1
TGCGCCAGCAGCTCCGGACAGGGAGGCCACACTGAAGCTTTCTTT
CASSSGQGGHTEAFF
>.|15|TRBV7-9|TRBJ2-2|.
TGTGCCAGCAGCTCGCACTTGGGCGGGACCGGGGAGCTGTTTTTT
CASSSHLGGTGELFF
>.|11|TRBV5-1|TRBJ2-1|.
TGCGCCAGCAGCCTGTACAATGAGCAGTTCTTC
CASSLYNEQFF
>once|15|TRBV6-1|TRBJ1-4|.
TGTGCCAGCAGCGATAGCGGGCTACCCCATGAAAAACTGTTTTTT
CASSDSGLPHEKLFF
>.|14|TRBV5-6|TRBJ1-1|.
TGTGCCAGCAGCTTATACGACAGGAACACTGAAGCTTTCTTT
CASSLYDRNTEAFF
>once|16|TRBV7-6|TRBJ2-1|TRBD2
TGTGCCAGCAGCTTACGAGCGGGGGGGCCGAGGCCTGAGCAGTTCTTC
CASSLRAGGPRPEQFF
>.|13|TRBV4-1|TRBJ1-2|.
TGCGCCAGCAGCCCCCTGGGCCCTTATGGCTACACCTTC
CASSPLGPYGYTF
>.|13|TRBV5-5|TRBJ1-1|.
TGTGTCAGCAGCTTTAATAGGGGGACTGAAGCTTTCTTT
CVSSFNRGTEAFF
>.|12|TRBV2|TRBJ2-7|.
TGTGCCAGCAGTACAGGGTCCAGCGAGCAGTACTTC
CASSTGSSEQYF
>once|17|TRBV5-1|TRBJ2-5|.
TGCGCCAGCAGCTTACGTAACTTTCAGGACACCCAAGAGACCCAGTACTTC
CASSLRNFQDTQETQYF
>.|14|TRBV18|TRBJ1-1|.
TGTGCCAGCTCACGACGACAGGTTAACACTGAAGCTTTCTTT
CASSRRQVNTEAFF
>.|15|TRBV7-8|TRBJ2-3|.
TGTGCCAGCAGCTTAGATGGCGGAACCTGGAATACGCAGTATTTT
CASSLDGGTWNTQYF
>.|17|TRBV19|TRBJ2-6|TRBD1
TGTGCCAGTAGTCCCACGGGACAGGGCATTAGGGCCAACGTCCTGACTTTC
CASSPTGQGIRANVLTF
>.|15|TRBV9|TRBJ1-6|.
TGTGCCAGCAGCAAGGACAGCCTGTATAATTCACCCCTCCACTTT
CASSKDSLYNSPLHF
>.|16|TRBV9|TRBJ2-3|TRBD1
TGTGCCAGCAGCTACCGACAGGGTGGTAGCACAGATACGCAGTATTTT
CASSYRQGGSTDTQYF
>few|14|TRBV29-1|TRBJ2-7|TRBD1
TGCAGCGTTGATCAGGGACAGGGCGTTAGCGAGCAGTACTTC
CSVDQGQGVSEQYF
>few|15|TRBV18|TRBJ1-1|TRBD1
TGTGCCAGCTCGTCCACCGGGACAGGGTCCACTGAAGCTTTCTTT
CASSSTGTGSTEAFF
>.|15|TRBV4-1|TRBJ1-6|TRBD1
TGCGCCAGCAGCCAAACCGACAGGGCAAGTTCACCCCTCCACTTT
CASSQTDRASSPLHF
>.|14|TRBV5-6|TRBJ2-1|.
TGTGCCAGCAGCTTGGTTACAGTTTACAATGAGCAGTTCTTC
CASSLVTVYNEQFF
>.|13|TRBV15|TRBJ1-2|.
TGTGCCACCAGCAGAGCTGAACTCTATGGCTACACCTTC
CATSRAELYGYTF
>once|14|TRBV19|TRBJ2-1|TRBD2
TGTGCCAGTAGTATAGGACTAGCGGGTAATGAGCAGTTCTTC
CASSIGLAGNEQFF
>.|15|TRBV7-9|TRBJ2-2|TRBD1
TGTGCCAGCAGGTTGGATAGGGGGCGGACCGGGGAGCTGTTTTTT
CASRLDRGRTGELFF
>.|14|TRBV6-1|TRBJ1-5|.
TGTGCCAGCAGTCAGGAGGGTGGCAATCAGCCCCAGCATTTT
CASSQEGGNQPQHF
>few|14|TRBV5-1|TRBJ2-1|.
TGCGCCAGCAGCTTGGCCGTCTTTAGTAGTGAGCAGTTCTTC
CASSLAVFSSEQFF
>few|14|TRBV2|TRBJ1-3|.
TGTGCCGGCCGAAGGGAAGCGGGAGGTAACACCATATATTTT
CAGRREAGGNTIYF
>.|19|TRBV7-9|TRBJ2-1|TRBD2
TGTTCCAGCAGCCGTCCTGGACTAGCGGGGGGGCCGGTGTCCAATGAGCAGTTCTTC
CSSSRPGLAGGPVSNEQFF
>few|15|TRBV5-4|TRBJ1-3|.
TGTGCCAGCAGCTTGGTGGGGCAGGGAGGAAACACCATATATTTT
CASSLVGQGGNTIYF
>.|15|TRBV11-3|TRBJ2-1|TRBD2
TGTGCCAGCAGCCCCGGCGGGAGCGGATACAATGAGCAGTTCTTC
CASSPGGSGYNEQFF
>.|15|TRBV5-1|TRBJ2-1|.
TGCGCCAGCAGCTTGGCTCTGGGAGGTGGCAATGAGCAGTTCTTC
CASSLALGGGNEQFF
>.|15|TRBV11-3|TRBJ2-7|TRBD1
TGTGCCAGCAGCCCGGGACAGGGGGCAGCCTACGAGCAGTACTTC
CASSPGQGAAYEQYF
>.|16|TRBV7-8|TRBJ2-7|TRBD1
TGTGCCAGCAGCTTGACGGCTGCGCAGGGGGCTCACGAGCAGTACTTC
CASSLTAAQGAHEQYF
>.|15|TRBV4-2|TRBJ1-1|.
TGTGCCAGCAGCCAAGCGCGGGTGGGGAACACTGAAGCTTTCTTT
CASSQARVGNTEAFF
>.|17|TRBV18|TRBJ2-3|TRBD1
TGTGCCAGCTCACCGGTCCGGGACAGGGAAAGGGAAGATACGCAGTATTTT
CASSPVRDREREDTQYF
>.|15|TRBV15|TRBJ2-1|TRBD2
TGTGCCACCAGCAGAGATAGTAGCGGGGGGCATGAGCAGTTCTTC
CATSRDSSGGHEQFF
>.|16|TRBV21-1|TRBJ2-1|.
TGTGCCAGCAGCAAAGTGTGCGGGTGCGCCTACAATGAGCAGTTCTTC
CASSKVCGCAYNEQFF
>once|16|TRBV5-6|TRBJ2-7|TRBD1
TGTGCCAGCAGCTTTGGTTGGACAGGGGTTACCTACGAGCAGTACTTC
CASSFGWTGVTYEQYF